This T cell receptor (beta chain) was sequenced in a study of blood T cell repertoires in COVID-19. The ends were cut back, 5 bases at V and 0 bases at J, with 13 bases in the middle. The V gene's germline CDR1 is LNHDA and CDR2 SQIVND (reference sequence). There are 15 residues in the CDR3. Per the study methods: Nucleated cell counts were estimated from reference gene primer amplification. Profiled with immunoSEQ multiplex PCR; TCRdb holds only in-frame clones, not every one. The V and J calls and clone size were taken over from that table, and D and trimming were inferred from the DNA. This table holds under 95,000 clones, about 85% found once.

The source material was peripheral blood. The sequence came from a woman in her seventies with acute or convalescent COVID-19. The chain recombines TRBV19 with TRBJ1-1, with D possibly matching TRBD1 (6 bases). The CDR3 protein is CASSPRRDMNTEAFF. CDR3 sequence (DNA): TGTGCCAGTAGTCCTCGCCGGGACATGAACACTGAAGCTTTCTTT.